The entry below describes one T cell receptor beta chain. This entry belongs to a study of blood T cell repertoires in COVID-19. Study at large: Collection of acute and convalescent COVID-19 samples took place in the United States, Italy and Spain.

CDR1 SGHRS and CDR2 YFSETQ come from the germline V gene. The CDR3 spans 15 residues. Trimming cost V 3 bases and J 6 bases, with 18 bases left between them. Data came from immunoSEQ multiplex PCR; TCRdb stores just in-frame clones and leaves some out. The sample has some 48,000 clones; about 78% are singletons. Cohorts were determined from participant-reported clinical history. This TCR was recovered from a woman aged 45-65 years with acute COVID-19. Specimen: PBMCs or T cells enriched from blood (not recorded which). The chain recombines TRBV5-1 with TRBJ1-1, with D possibly being TRBD1 (5 bases). The CDR3 region has the DNA TGCGCCAGCAGCTCCACATGGGGGGGAGGGGCTGAAGCTTTCTTT. Its protein is CASSSTWGGGAEAFF.